The 3 T cell receptor beta chains below all came from one sample that was sequenced in a study of neurological immune-mediated disorders. Using its own MiXCR run on the 5' RACE reads, TCRdb lists one record per CDR3 protein. The sample includes more than 50,000 distinct CDR3 sequences, 3.9% seen only once; the top ten take around 1.3%. Sequencing was done on a sample of PBMCs. These receptors were taken from a man in his thirties or forties with multiple sclerosis.

This clonotype showed up many times. The rearrangement links TRBV5-5 to TRBJ2-1; D is unclear. This CDR3 region has 14 residues. CDR1 SGHKS and CDR2 YYEKEE come from the germline V gene (reference sequence). Trimming shortened V by 1 base and J by 0 bases, and 5 bases separated the two germline ends. Here the CDR3 DNA reads TGTGCCAGCAGCTTGTTGAGCTCCTACAATGAGCAGTTCTTC. It is translated as CASSLLSSYNEQFF. Supplemented by reference TRBV5-5 and TRBJ2-1, the full variable domain reads DAGVTQSPTHLIKTRGQQVTLRCSPISGHKSVSWYQQVLGQGPQFIFQYYEKEERGRGNFPDRFSARQFPNYSSELNVNALLLGDSALYLCASSLLSSYNEQFFGPGTRLTVL.

This clonotype has at least ten counts. The chain employs TRBV7-2 and TRBJ1-2; D uncertain. The CDR3 loop spans 14 amino acids. The germline V gene encodes CDR1 SGHTA and CDR2 FQGNSA. Trimming stripped 2 bases from V and 4 bases from J, with 11 bases between. This chain's CDR3 is CASSLQEGRYGYTF. The CDR3 coding sequence is TGTGCCAGCAGCTTACAGGAAGGGCGCTATGGCTACACCTTC. Supplemented by reference TRBV7-2 and TRBJ1-2, the full variable domain reads GAGVSQSPSNKVTEKGKDVELRCDPISGHTALYWYRQSLGQGLEFLIYFQGNSAPDKSGLPSDRFSAERTGGSVSTLTIQRTQQEDSAVYLCASSLQEGRYGYTFGSGTRLTVV.

This clonotype was recorded many times. The gene calls are TRBV20-1 and TRBJ2-2, with D perhaps TRBD2 (5 bases). The CDR3 has 11 residues. Germline V gives CDR1 DFQATT, CDR2 SNEGSKA (reference sequence). The CDR3: CPTSGSGELFF. The CDR3 bases are TGCCCTACAAGCGGTAGCGGGGAGCTGTTTTTT.